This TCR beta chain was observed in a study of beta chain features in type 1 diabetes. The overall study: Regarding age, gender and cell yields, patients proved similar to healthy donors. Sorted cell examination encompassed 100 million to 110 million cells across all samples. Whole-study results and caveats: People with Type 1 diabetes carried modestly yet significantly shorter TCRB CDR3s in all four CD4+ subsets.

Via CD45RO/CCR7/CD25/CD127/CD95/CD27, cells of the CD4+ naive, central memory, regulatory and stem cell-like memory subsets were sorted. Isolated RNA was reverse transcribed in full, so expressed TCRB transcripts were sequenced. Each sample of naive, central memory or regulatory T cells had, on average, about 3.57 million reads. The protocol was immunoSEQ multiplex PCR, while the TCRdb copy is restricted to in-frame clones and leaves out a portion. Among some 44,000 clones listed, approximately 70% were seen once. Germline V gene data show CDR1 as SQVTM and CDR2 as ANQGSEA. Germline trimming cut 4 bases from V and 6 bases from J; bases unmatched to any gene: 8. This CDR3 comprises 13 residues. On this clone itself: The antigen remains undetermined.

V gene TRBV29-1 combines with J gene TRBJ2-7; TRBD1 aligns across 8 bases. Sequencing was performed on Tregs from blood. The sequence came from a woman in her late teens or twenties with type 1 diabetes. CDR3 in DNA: TGCAGCGTTGGCCCGGGACAGGTCCGCGAGCAGTACTTC. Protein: CSVGPGQVREQYF.